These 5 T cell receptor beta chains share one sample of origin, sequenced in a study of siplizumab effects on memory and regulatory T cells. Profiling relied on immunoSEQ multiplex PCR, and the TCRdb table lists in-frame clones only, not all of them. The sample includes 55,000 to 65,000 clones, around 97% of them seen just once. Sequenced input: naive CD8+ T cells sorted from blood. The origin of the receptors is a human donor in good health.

The CDR3 DNA reads as TGTGCCAGCAGCCCCGGACTAGCGGGACGCTACGAGCAGTACTTC. It translates to CASSPGLAGRYEQYF. The rearrangement links TRBV9 to TRBJ2-7; 12 bases are shared with TRBD2. The germline CDR1 and CDR2 sequences are SGDLS and YYNGEE. The CDR3 covers 15 residues. V lost 4 bases to trimming and J lost 3 bases; unmatched junction nucleotides: 5.

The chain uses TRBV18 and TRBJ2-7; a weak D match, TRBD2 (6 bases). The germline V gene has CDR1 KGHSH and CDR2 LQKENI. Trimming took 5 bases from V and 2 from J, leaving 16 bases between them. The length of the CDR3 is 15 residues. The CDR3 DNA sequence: TGTGCCAGCTCAGCCGACGGGGGTTCTCCCTACGAGCAGTACTTC. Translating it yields CASSADGGSPYEQYF.

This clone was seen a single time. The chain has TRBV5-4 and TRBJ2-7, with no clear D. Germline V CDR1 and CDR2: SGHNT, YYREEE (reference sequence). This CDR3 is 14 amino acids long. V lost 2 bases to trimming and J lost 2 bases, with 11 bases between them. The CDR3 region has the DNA TGTGCCAGCAGCTTTTTTTCCGCAGCCTACGAGCAGTACTTC. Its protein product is CASSFFSAAYEQYF.

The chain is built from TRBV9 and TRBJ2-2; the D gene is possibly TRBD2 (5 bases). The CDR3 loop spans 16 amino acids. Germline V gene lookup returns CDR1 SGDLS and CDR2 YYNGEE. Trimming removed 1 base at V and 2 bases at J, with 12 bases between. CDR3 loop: CASSVFRGPNTGELFF. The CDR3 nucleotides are TGTGCCAGCAGCGTATTTCGGGGTCCCAACACCGGGGAGCTGTTTTTT.

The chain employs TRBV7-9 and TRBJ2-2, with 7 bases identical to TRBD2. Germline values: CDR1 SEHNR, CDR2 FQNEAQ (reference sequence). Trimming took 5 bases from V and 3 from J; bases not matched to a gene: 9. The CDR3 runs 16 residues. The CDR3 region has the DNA TGTGCCAGCAGCCCCGGGTGGCTAGCGGACACCGGGGAGCTGTTTTTT. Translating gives CASSPGWLADTGELFF.